This T cell receptor (beta chain) was sequenced during a study of blood T cell repertoires in COVID-19. On the study more broadly: Material from acute and convalescent COVID-19 was sourced from the United States, Italy and Spain. Sources were T cells, B-cell-depleted T cells, or PBMCs; the material itself was cDNA or gDNA.

Study processing details: By means of reference gene primer amplification, nucleated cell counts were estimated. Profiled with immunoSEQ multiplex PCR; TCRdb holds only in-frame clones, not every one. The V and J calls and clone size are taken from that table; D and trimming were inferred from the DNA. Of roughly 330,000 clones in the sample, more than 75% are singletons; the top ten hold around 1.5%. Germline V gene lookup returns CDR1 MNHNS and CDR2 SASEGT. V shed 1 base, J shed 2 bases, and the junction held 9 bases outside the gene matches. The CDR3 has 18 amino acids. The receptor's source is a woman aged 45 to 65 with acute or convalescent COVID-19. This chain uses TRBV6-1 with TRBJ2-7; 12 positions agree with TRBD2. Sequences were obtained from peripheral blood. Here the CDR3 reads CASSEGWGLAGITYEQYF. The CDR3 DNA is TGTGCCAGCAGTGAAGGCTGGGGACTAGCGGGTATCACCTACGAGCAGTACTTC.